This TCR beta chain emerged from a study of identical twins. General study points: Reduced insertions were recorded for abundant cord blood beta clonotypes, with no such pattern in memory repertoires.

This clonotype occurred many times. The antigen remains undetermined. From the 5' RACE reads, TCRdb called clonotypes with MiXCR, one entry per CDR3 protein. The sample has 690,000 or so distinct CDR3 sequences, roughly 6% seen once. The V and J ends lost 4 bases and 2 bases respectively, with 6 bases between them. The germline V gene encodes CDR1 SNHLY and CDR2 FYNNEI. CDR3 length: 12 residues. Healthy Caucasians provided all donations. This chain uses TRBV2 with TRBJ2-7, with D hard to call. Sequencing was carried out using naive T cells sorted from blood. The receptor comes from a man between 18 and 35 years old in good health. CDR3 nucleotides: TGTGCCAGCAGTGTAGCTACCTACGAGCAGTACGTC. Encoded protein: CASSVATYEQYV.